A selection of T cell receptor beta chains follows, all from one sample in a study of cytomegalovirus exposure and HLA in healthy donors. Measured with immunoSEQ multiplex PCR; TCRdb has only the in-frame clones, and not every one. The table has about 98,000 clones, about 70% seen once. The sequencing input was PBMCs. The receptors derive from a female donor in good health and CMV-seronegative. Both conserved end residues are part of each CDR3. Each record gives: D gene, J gene, clone size, V gene, CDR3 length, CDR3 DNA, CDR3 protein. D genes are given only for firm matches. Only some rows state a clone size, as once, few, many or a class for expanded clones.

>NA|TRBJ2-3|NA|TRBV7-3|12
TGTGCCAGCAGCTACAGGGAGGGTACGCAGTATTTT
CASSYREGTQYF
>TRBD1|TRBJ2-4|NA|TRBV2|13
TGTGCCAGCAGTGAGACAGGGGAAGGCATTCAGTACTTC
CASSETGEGIQYF
>NA|TRBJ1-2|NA|TRBV27|14
TGTGCCAGCAGTCCCTTCCCCGGGATCTATGGCTACACCTTC
CASSPFPGIYGYTF
>NA|TRBJ1-1|NA|TRBV7-9|17
TGTTCCAGCAGCCTAAATAGGGGGGGCGGGATGAACACTGAAGCTTTCTTT
CSSSLNRGGGMNTEAFF
>TRBD1|TRBJ1-2|few|TRBV25-1|16
TGTGCCAGCAGTCCCCCTTTGAAGGGGGCTGTGTATGGCTACACCTTC
CASSPPLKGAVYGYTF
>TRBD1|TRBJ2-5|NA|TRBV11-2|15
TGTGCCAGCAGCTCTAGCGGGGACAGGGGGAGGCCCCAGTACTTC
CASSSSGDRGRPQYF
>NA|TRBJ1-2|NA|TRBV14|13
TGTGCCAGCAGCCATGACACCGGCTATGGCTACACCTTC
CASSHDTGYGYTF
>NA|TRBJ2-7|NA|TRBV2|11
TGTGCCAGCAGTGACAGATACGAGCAGTACTTC
CASSDRYEQYF
>NA|TRBJ2-7|NA|TRBV5-1|15
TGCGCCAGCAGCTTGTTCCGGGACTCGGGATGGGAGCAGTACTTC
CASSLFRDSGWEQYF
>NA|TRBJ1-3|few|TRBV6-5|15
TGTGCCAGCAGTTACTCGAAATACGCCGGGAACACCATATATTTT
CASSYSKYAGNTIYF
>TRBD2|TRBJ2-7|NA|TRBV5-1|15
TGCGCCAGCAATCGGGGTGGAGCGGGGGACTACGAGCAGTACTTC
CASNRGGAGDYEQYF
>TRBD1|TRBJ2-7|NA|TRBV7-9|15
TGTGCCAGCAGCTGGGACAGGGGGAGACTCTACGAGCAGTACTTC
CASSWDRGRLYEQYF
>NA|TRBJ2-7|few|TRBV4-1|16
TGCGCCAGCAGCCAAGACAGGGAAGATAGCTCCTACGAGCAGTACTTC
CASSQDREDSSYEQYF
>TRBD2|TRBJ2-3|NA|TRBV28|15
TGTGCCAGCAGTTTGACCAGTTATCTAGCGGGAGGTGGGTATTTT
CASSLTSYLAGGGYF
>NA|TRBJ2-3|NA|TRBV29-1|11
TGCAGCGTTGTGAAGGGGAATACGCAGTATTTT
CSVVKGNTQYF
>NA|TRBJ1-1|NA|TRBV30|13
TGTGCCTGGACCAAGGGGGGGGGCCATGAAGCTTTCTTT
CAWTKGGGHEAFF
>TRBD1|TRBJ1-4|NA|TRBV7-9|15
TGTGCCAGCAGCCCGGACAGGGCTGTTAATGAAAAACTGTTTTTT
CASSPDRAVNEKLFF
>TRBD1|TRBJ2-1|few|TRBV10-3|13
TGTGCCATCAGCACGGACAGGTACAATGAGCAGTTCTTC
CAISTDRYNEQFF
>NA|TRBJ1-5|NA|TRBV29-1|13
TGCAGCGTTTCGGACAGCCTCAATCAGCCACAGCATTTT
CSVSDSLNQPQHF
>TRBD2|TRBJ2-3|NA|TRBV9|16
TGTGCCAGCAGCGTAGGAAGGGGACTAATCACAGATACGCAGTATTTT
CASSVGRGLITDTQYF
>NA|TRBJ2-1|NA|TRBV27|16
TGTGCCAGCGGCCCGTGGAGGGGCAGGGGGAAAAATGAGCAGTTCTTC
CASGPWRGRGKNEQFF
>NA|TRBJ1-4|NA|TRBV6-5|13
TGTGCCAGCAGCAACACAAAAAATGAAAAACTGTTTTTT
CASSNTKNEKLFF
>TRBD1|TRBJ2-5|few|TRBV11-1|15
TGTGCCAGCAGCTTACGACAGGGGGTTCAAGAGACCCAGTACTTC
CASSLRQGVQETQYF
>TRBD2|TRBJ2-5|once|TRBV5-5|15
TGTGCCAGCAGCTTAAGGACTAGCGAGGGCGGGACCCAGTACTTC
CASSLRTSEGGTQYF
>NA|TRBJ2-3|NA|TRBV9|17
TGTGCCAGCAGCGTAGGAAGGTGGCGGGGTAGCACAGATACGCAGTATTTT
CASSVGRWRGSTDTQYF
>TRBD1|TRBJ1-2|NA|TRBV7-9|13
TGTGCCAGCAGCCAGACAGGGTTGGATGGCTACACCTTC
CASSQTGLDGYTF
>NA|TRBJ1-2|once|TRBV2|8
TGTGCCAGCAGTCCCCTCACCTTC
CASSPLTF
>TRBD2|TRBJ2-1|NA|TRBV5-1|16
TGCGCCAGCAGCTTGGCTAGCGGAAGCTCCTACAATGAGCAGTTCTTC
CASSLASGSSYNEQFF
>NA|TRBJ2-2|NA|TRBV7-7|14
TGTGCTAGCAGCACCCAAGCTGGCACCGGGGAGCTGTTTTTT
CASSTQAGTGELFF
>NA|TRBJ2-1|once|TRBV19|13
TGTGCCAGTAGTACAGACTACCAGAAGGGACTGTTCTTC
CASSTDYQKGLFF
>NA|TRBJ2-3|NA|TRBV5-6|15
TGTGCCAGCAGCTCCCTGGGGACTAGCACAGATACGCAGTATTTT
CASSSLGTSTDTQYF
>TRBD2|TRBJ2-7|few|TRBV6-5|14
TGTGCCAGCAGTTACTCGGCACTAGCGTACGAGCAGTACTTC
CASSYSALAYEQYF
>NA|TRBJ2-7|NA|TRBV27|14
TGTGCCAGCAGTACCTACGCTCCTAGTTACGAGCAGTACTTC
CASSTYAPSYEQYF
>NA|TRBJ2-1|once|TRBV10-2|17
TGCGCCAGCAGTAATACCCGGACTGTCTTAACGGGCAATGAGCAGTTCTTC
CASSNTRTVLTGNEQFF
>NA|TRBJ1-2|once|TRBV10-3|15
TGTGCCATCAGTGACCGGACAGTAATTGGTCTTGGCTACACCTTC
CAISDRTVIGLGYTF
>NA|TRBJ2-5|NA|TRBV10-2|14
TGCGCCAGCAGCGAATATTCCAGGCAAGAGACCCAGTACTTC
CASSEYSRQETQYF
>NA|TRBJ1-1|NA|TRBV7-2|13
TGTGCCAGCAGCTTACAGGAGAACACTGAAGCTTTCTTT
CASSLQENTEAFF
>TRBD1|TRBJ1-1|NA|TRBV5-1|15
TGCGCCAGCAGCGCCTCCACAGGGGCCGAGTCTGAAGCTTTCTTT
CASSASTGAESEAFF
>TRBD2|TRBJ2-5|NA|TRBV6-4|15
TGTGCCAGCAGTGAGGGGACTAGCGGGCAAGAGACCCAGTACTTC
CASSEGTSGQETQYF
>NA|TRBJ1-2|NA|TRBV6-5|14
TGTGCCAGCAGTTACGGGCAGCAGTTAACTGGCTACACCTTC
CASSYGQQLTGYTF
>NA|TRBJ1-4|few|TRBV5-6|13
TGTGCCAGCAGCCCGAACGGGGTCGAAAAACTGTTTTTT
CASSPNGVEKLFF
>NA|TRBJ2-1|once|TRBV11-3|15
TGTGCCAGCAGCCCCCCTGGAGGAACCTATGGGGAGCAGTTCTTC
CASSPPGGTYGEQFF
>NA|TRBJ1-2|NA|TRBV6-5|15
TGTGCCAGCAGTTACCAGGGATCCTACCTCTATGGCTACACCTTC
CASSYQGSYLYGYTF
>NA|TRBJ2-3|NA|TRBV5-4|15
TGTGCCAGCAGCTTGAGTAGCGGAGGCACAGATACGCAGTATTTT
CASSLSSGGTDTQYF
>NA|TRBJ1-1|NA|TRBV2|11
TGTGCCAGCCTTCAGGACACTGAAGCTTTCTTT
CASLQDTEAFF
>TRBD1|TRBJ1-5|NA|TRBV6-1|15
TGTGCCAGCAGTGAAGAGGAGGGGGCCGGGCAGCCCCAGCATTTT
CASSEEEGAGQPQHF
>TRBD1|TRBJ1-5|NA|TRBV7-2|16
TGTGCCAGCAGCTCCTACAGGGGGCCGGGCAATCAGCCCCAGCATTTT
CASSSYRGPGNQPQHF